The T cell receptor beta chain under discussion was sequenced for a study of molecular identifiers for immune sequencing clone quantification. TCRdb ran MiXCR on the PCR reads and lists one entry per CDR3 protein. The sample lists about 640,000 distinct CDR3 sequences; less than 20% were seen once. Study-wide findings and caveats: Clones with over 20 RNA copies captured over 99% of effector molecules but under 1% of naive ones.

Germline V gene sequence: CDR1 SGHAT, CDR2 FQNNGV. This CDR3 spans 15 amino acids. The V and J ends lost 4 bases and 0 bases respectively, with 12 bases between them. For this clonotype: Its cognate antigen is unknown.

The clonotype originates from a human donor in good health. Some libraries in this study had Jurkat cell RNA spiked in. Sequenced: naive CD8+ T cells from blood, with Jurkat cell RNA spiked in. The subset here: FACS-sorted CD8+CD4-CCR7+CD45RA+ naive T cells. This chain connects TRBV11-2 to TRBJ2-5; possible D gene TRBD2, 6 bases. The CDR3 DNA sequence: TGTGCCAGCAGCTCCGGGGCGGGGTACCAAGAGACCCAGTACTTC. Protein: CASSSGAGYQETQYF.